What follows are 12 T cell receptor beta chains derived from one specimen sequenced in a study of persistence of HIV-infected CD4 T cells. Cells were stimulated with CMV-infected fibroblast lysates at 10 ug/mL. Sorted nonresponding memory CD4+ T cells were CD40L-negative, CD69-negative, CD45RO-high. Sequencing used immunoSEQ version 4 in survey mode. Produced via immunoSEQ multiplex PCR; TCRdb's table is partial and in-frame only. This repertoire shows roughly 30,000 clones, roughly four fifths found once; its top ten account for about 4.5%. These receptors' targets are unknown. The sequenced sample was CD4+ T cells sorted from PBMCs after approximately 19-hour stimulation, obtained from a patient who received antiretroviral therapy. The receptors were sampled from an adult man with HIV who was CMV-seropositive.

The chain recombines TRBV29-1 with TRBJ1-1, with a possible D match to TRBD1 (5 bases). With 7 bases removed from V and 5 bases from J, the gap between germline ends came to 17 bases. Germline V gene sequence: CDR1 SQVTM, CDR2 ANQGSEA. The CDR3 has 13 residues. This CDR3 is CSAPLAGGTEAFF. CDR3 coding DNA: TGCAGCGCTCCCCTCGCGGGGGGGACTGAAGCTTTCTTT.

The V call is TRBV7-9, the J call TRBJ1-1; 7 nucleotides align to TRBD1. This CDR3 region has 15 residues. V trimming: 5 bases; J trimming: 3 bases; junction bases outside the gene matches: 9. From germline, CDR1 is SEHNR and CDR2 FQNEAQ (reference sequence). CDR3: CASSPTGKRYTEAFF. In DNA, the CDR3 is TGTGCCAGCAGCCCGACAGGGAAGCGGTACACTGAAGCTTTCTTT.

Details on this clone: Other DNA sequences within the sample encode an identical CDR3. V is TRBV27 and J is TRBJ1-6, with 10 bases identical to TRBD1. Germline CDR1 is MNHEY and CDR2 is SMNVEV (reference sequence). The CDR3 totals 14 residues. After removal of 6 bases from V and 9 bases from J, the junction contained 5 bases not matched to a gene. CDR3 coding DNA: TGTGCCAGCAGGTTGACAGGGGGCGGTTCACCCCTCCACTTT. Its translation is CASRLTGGGSPLHF.

V is TRBV24-1 and J is TRBJ1-3, with D unresolved. Germline assignment: CDR1 KGHDR and CDR2 SFDVKD. The CDR3 contains 13 residues. Between the trimmed V and J ends, which lost 6 bases and 4 bases, there was a span of 9 bases. The CDR3 DNA sequence: TGTGCCACCAGTCAGGAAACGGGAAACACCATATATTTT. Translated, it gives CATSQETGNTIYF.

The chain combines TRBV19 with TRBJ1-2; tentative D call: TRBD1 (5 bases). The CDR3 is 16 amino acids. Germline CDR1 LNHDA, CDR2 SQIVND (reference sequence). V dropped 4 bases and J dropped 4 bases, with 19 bases sitting between them. The DNA for the CDR3 is TGTGCCAGTAGTACCTCGACAGACGAGTCCTTCTATGGCTACACCTTC. Protein sequence: CASSTSTDESFYGYTF.

This clone was detected once. The chain uses TRBV28 and TRBJ2-3; D is unresolved. Trimming cost V 10 bases and J 2 bases, with 10 bases left between them. The CDR3 consists of 12 residues. CDR1 and CDR2 from the germline V gene are MDHEN and SYDVKM. The CDR3 protein is CATNRNTDTQYF. For the CDR3, the DNA is TGTGCCACAAACCGGAACACAGATACGCAGTATTTT.

This clone was seen a handful of times. The chain combines TRBV7-3 with TRBJ2-1; D unresolved. Trimming pared 6 bases from V and 0 bases from J, leaving 9 bases between. This CDR3 is built from 14 residues. CDR1 is SGHTA and CDR2 is FQGTGA in the germline V gene. The CDR3 here is CASSLVGSYNEQFF. For the CDR3, the DNA is TGTGCCAGCAGTCTCGTTGGCTCCTACAATGAGCAGTTCTTC.

The chain recombines TRBV18 with TRBJ2-3, with TRBD2 as a possible D gene (5 bases). The germline gives CDR1 KGHSH, CDR2 LQKENI. V was trimmed by 3 bases and J by 2 bases, leaving 9 bases between them. The length of the CDR3 is 14 residues. CDR3 sequence (DNA): TGTGCCAGCTCACCGGAGGTAGCCACAGATACGCAGTATTTT. Translated, it gives CASSPEVATDTQYF.

The rearrangement uses TRBV19 and TRBJ2-1; D remains ambiguous. Trimming left V 4 bases short and J 6 bases short, with 13 bases between. Germline assignment: CDR1 LNHDA and CDR2 SQIVND (reference sequence). The CDR3 length is 14 residues. In DNA, the CDR3 is TGTGCCAGTAGTACGACCCAGGTCTCCAATGAGCAGTTCTTC. Encoded protein: CASSTTQVSNEQFF. The variable domain in full, with the rest retrieved from reference TRBV19 and TRBJ2-1, is DGGITQSPKYLFRKEGQNVTLSCEQNLNHDAMYWYRQDPGQGLRLIYYSQIVNDFQKGDIAEGYSVSREKKESFPLTVTSAQKNPTAFYLCASSTTQVSNEQFFGPGTRLTVL.

A single count supports this clone. The chain carries TRBV18 and TRBJ1-1; tentatively, D is TRBD1 (6 bases). Per the germline V gene, CDR1 is KGHSH and CDR2 is LQKENI. This CDR3 comprises 16 residues. The ends were cut back, 3 bases at V and 6 bases at J, with 20 bases in the middle. DNA of the CDR3: TGTGCCAGCTCACCGCCTGACAGGCCACGCGGCGCTGAAGCTTTCTTT. Protein product: CASSPPDRPRGAEAFF. The whole variable domain, filled in from reference TRBV18 and TRBJ1-1, reads NAGVMQNPRHLVRRRGQEARLRCSPMKGHSHVYWYRQLPEEGLKFMVYLQKENIIDESGMPKERFSAEFPKEGPSILRIQQVVRGDSAAYFCASSPPDRPRGAEAFFGQGTRLTVV.

The CDR3 sequence: CASSQSGYEQYF. In nucleotides, the CDR3 is TGTGCCAGCAGCCAATCCGGCTACGAGCAGTACTTC. The V call is TRBV3-1 (or the pseudogene TRBV3-2), the J call TRBJ2-7; no clear D. Deletions cut 2 bases from V and 3 bases from J, with 5 bases between. This CDR3 region has 12 residues. Per the germline V gene, CDR1 is LGHDT and CDR2 is YNNKEL (reference sequence).

The J gene is TRBJ1-4, the V gene TRBV7-2; 8 bases align to TRBD1. After removal of 1 base from V and 6 bases from J, the junction contained 4 bases not matched to a gene. The V gene's germline CDR1 is SGHTA and CDR2 FQGNSA. The CDR3 loop spans 15 amino acids. CDR3 residues: CASSLVAGGDEKLFF. The CDR3 nucleotides are TGTGCCAGCAGCTTAGTCGCAGGGGGCGATGAAAAACTGTTTTTT.